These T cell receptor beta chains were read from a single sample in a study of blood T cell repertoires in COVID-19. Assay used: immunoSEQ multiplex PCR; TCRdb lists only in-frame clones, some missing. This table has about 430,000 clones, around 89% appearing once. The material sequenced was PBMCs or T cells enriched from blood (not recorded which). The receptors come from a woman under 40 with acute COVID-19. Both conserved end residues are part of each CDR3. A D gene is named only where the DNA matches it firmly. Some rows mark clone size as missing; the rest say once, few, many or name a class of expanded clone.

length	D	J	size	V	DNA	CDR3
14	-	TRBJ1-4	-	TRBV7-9	TGTGCCAGCAGCTTACAGGGAACTAATGAAAAACTGTTTTTT	CASSLQGTNEKLFF
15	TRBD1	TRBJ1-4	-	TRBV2	TGTGCCAGCAGTGGGGACAGGGGGCCCAATGAAAAACTGTTTTTT	CASSGDRGPNEKLFF
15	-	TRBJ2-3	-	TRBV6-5	TGTGCCAGCAGTTACTCCGAGACTAGACCAGATACGCAGTATTTT	CASSYSETRPDTQYF
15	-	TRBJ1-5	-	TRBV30	TGTGCCTGGAGTGTATCTGCCCACAGCTATCAGCCCCAGCATTTT	CAWSVSAHSYQPQHF
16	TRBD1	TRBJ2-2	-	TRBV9	TGTGCCAGCAGCGTAACTGGGACAGATGGAACCGGGGAGCTGTTTTTT	CASSVTGTDGTGELFF
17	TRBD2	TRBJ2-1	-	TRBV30	TGTGCCTGGAAGACTAGCGGGGGGCTGAGCTCCTACAATGAGCAGTTCTTC	CAWKTSGGLSSYNEQFF
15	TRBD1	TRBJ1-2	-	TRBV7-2	TGTGCCAGCAGCTTTACCAGGGACAGGGGCCATGGCTACACCTTC	CASSFTRDRGHGYTF
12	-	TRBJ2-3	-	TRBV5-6	TGTGCCAGCAGCCTTATCACAGATACGCAGTATTTT	CASSLITDTQYF
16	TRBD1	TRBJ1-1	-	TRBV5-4	TGTGCCAGCAGCTTGTTTCTTGGCAGGGGGGAGTCTGAAGCTTTCTTT	CASSLFLGRGESEAFF
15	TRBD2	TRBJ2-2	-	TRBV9	TGTGCCAGCAGCGAGCGGGGGCCTAACACCGGGGAGCTGTTTTTT	CASSERGPNTGELFF
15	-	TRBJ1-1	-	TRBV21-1	TGTGCCAGCAGCAAAGTTTCGGACAGGGACACTGAAGCTTTCTTT	CASSKVSDRDTEAFF
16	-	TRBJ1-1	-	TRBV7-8	TGTGCCAGCAGCTTAGCTTTTCCAGTACGGGACACTGAAGCTTTCTTT	CASSLAFPVRDTEAFF
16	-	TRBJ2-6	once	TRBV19	TGTGCCAGTAGTATAGGCCGGGGAACTGGGGCCAACGTCCTGACTTTC	CASSIGRGTGANVLTF
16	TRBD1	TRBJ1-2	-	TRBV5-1	TGCGCCAGCAGTCCCCCTACAAGGGGGCAGGGCTATGGCTACACCTTC	CASSPPTRGQGYGYTF
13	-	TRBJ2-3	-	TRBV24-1	TGTGCCACCAGTGGGCTTCGCACAGATACGCAGTATTTT	CATSGLRTDTQYF
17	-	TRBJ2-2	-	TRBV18	TGTGCCAGCTCACCCCTTAACAGCCGACCGAACACCGGGGAGCTGTTTTTT	CASSPLNSRPNTGELFF
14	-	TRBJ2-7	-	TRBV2	TGTGCCAGCAGTGAAAATATAGAAGTCTACGAGCAGTACTTC	CASSENIEVYEQYF
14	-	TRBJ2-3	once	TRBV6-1	TGTGCCAGCAGTGAAGACTTCATCACAGATACGCAGTATTTT	CASSEDFITDTQYF
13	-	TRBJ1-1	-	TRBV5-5	TGTGCCAGCAGCTTCGGGAGGAACACTGAAGCTTTCTTT	CASSFGRNTEAFF
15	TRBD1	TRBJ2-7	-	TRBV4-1	TGCGCCAGCAGCCATCCCGGGACAGGGGCCTACGAGCAGTACTTC	CASSHPGTGAYEQYF
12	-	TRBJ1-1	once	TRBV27	TGTGCCAGCAGTAATGCAGGGCAACAAGCTTTCTTT	CASSNAGQQAFF
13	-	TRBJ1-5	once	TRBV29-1	TGCAGCGTTGAAATCAGGGTGGGCCAGCCCCAGCATTTT	CSVEIRVGQPQHF
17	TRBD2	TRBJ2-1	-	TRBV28	TGTGCCAGCAGTTTTGGGCGGGGGGCCTTATTGGGGAATGAGCAGTTCTTC	CASSFGRGALLGNEQFF
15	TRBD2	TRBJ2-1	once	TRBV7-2	TGTGCCAGCAGCCGCGGGGGGGGAGAGAACAATGAGCAGTTCTTC	CASSRGGGENNEQFF
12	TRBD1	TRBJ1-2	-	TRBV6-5	TGTGCCAGCAGCCCCGACAGGGGCGGCTACGCCTTC	CASSPDRGGYAF
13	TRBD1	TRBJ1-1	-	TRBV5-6	TGTGCCAGCAGCATAAAGGGACAGCCAGGGGCTTTCTTT	CASSIKGQPGAFF
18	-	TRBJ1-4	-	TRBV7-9	TGTGCCAGCAGCTCCCTAATTCACAGGGACGCCAAAGGTGAAAAACTGTTTTTT	CASSSLIHRDAKGEKLFF
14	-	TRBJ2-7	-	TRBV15	TGTGCCACCAGCAGAGATCTAGGGGTCTACGAGCAGTACTTC	CATSRDLGVYEQYF
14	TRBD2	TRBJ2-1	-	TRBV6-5	TGTGCCAGCAGTCCAGGTGGGGGGGGCAATGAGCAGTTCTTC	CASSPGGGGNEQFF
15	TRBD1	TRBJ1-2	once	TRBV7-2	TGTGCCAGCAGCTTAGTTGTGGGACAGGGGATTGGCTACACCTTC	CASSLVVGQGIGYTF
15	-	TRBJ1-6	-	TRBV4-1	TGCGCCAGCAGCCAAGATGTGACAGGAGGTTCACCCCTCCACTTT	CASSQDVTGGSPLHF
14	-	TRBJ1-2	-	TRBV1	TGCACCAGCAGCCAATACAGGGATAACTATGGCTACACCTTC	CTSSQYRDNYGYTF
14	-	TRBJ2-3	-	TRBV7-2	TGTGCCAGCAGCTTAGGGCGGGGTGCAGATACGCAGTATTTT	CASSLGRGADTQYF
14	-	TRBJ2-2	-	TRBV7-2	TGTGCCAGCAGCATTCGACAACTGGCCGGGGAGCTGTTTTTT	CASSIRQLAGELFF
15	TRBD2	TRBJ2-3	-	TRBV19	TGTGCCAGTAGTATTACGAGCGGGGCTACAGATACGCAGTATTTT	CASSITSGATDTQYF
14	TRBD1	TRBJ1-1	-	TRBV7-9	TGTGCCAGCAGCACAACAGGGGCGAACACTGAAGCTTTCTTT	CASSTTGANTEAFF
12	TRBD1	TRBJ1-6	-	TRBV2	TGTGCCAGTACAGGGGTCGGTTCACCCCTCCACTTT	CASTGVGSPLHF
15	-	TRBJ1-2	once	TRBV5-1	TGCGCCAGCAGCTTGGCTCCTGGTCACCAGGATGGCTACACCTTC	CASSLAPGHQDGYTF
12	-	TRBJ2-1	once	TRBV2	TGTGCCAGCAGTGACCCGGGTCGCGAGCAGTTCTTC	CASSDPGREQFF
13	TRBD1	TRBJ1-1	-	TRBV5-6	TGTGCCAGCAGCTCTGGAGGGACAGGTGAAGCTTTCTTT	CASSSGGTGEAFF
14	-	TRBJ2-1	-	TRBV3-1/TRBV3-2	TGTGCCAGCAGCCAGGATACAGGGTACAATGAGCAGTTCTTC	CASSQDTGYNEQFF
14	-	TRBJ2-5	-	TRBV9	TGTGCCAGCAGCCAACAGGGACCCCAAGAGACCCAGTACTTC	CASSQQGPQETQYF
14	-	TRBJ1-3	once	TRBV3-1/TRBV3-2	TGTGCCAGCAGCCTCGGAGTCTCTGGAAACACCATATATTTT	CASSLGVSGNTIYF
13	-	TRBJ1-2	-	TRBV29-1	TGCAGCGTTGGCGGGGGGGCGGTCTATGGCTACACCTTC	CSVGGGAVYGYTF
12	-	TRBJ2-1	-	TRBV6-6	TGTGCCACTCAGAGGGCTTTAGGCGAGCAGTTCTTC	CATQRALGEQFF
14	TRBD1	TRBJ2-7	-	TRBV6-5	TGTGCCAGCAGTCGAACCAGGGGGCCCTACGAGCAGTACTTC	CASSRTRGPYEQYF
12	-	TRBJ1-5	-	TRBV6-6	TGTGCCAGCTCAGGGGTGGGTCAGCCCCAGCATTTT	CASSGVGQPQHF
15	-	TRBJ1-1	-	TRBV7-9	TGTGCCAGCAGCCCACCGTGGCAGGAGAACACTGAAGCTTTCTTT	CASSPPWQENTEAFF
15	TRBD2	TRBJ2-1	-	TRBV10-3	TGTGCCATCCAAAAGACTAGCGGGGTCTACAATGAGCAGTTCTTC	CAIQKTSGVYNEQFF
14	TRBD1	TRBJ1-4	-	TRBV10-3	TGTGCCACCCGGGGGACAGCAACTAATGAAAAACTGTTTTTT	CATRGTATNEKLFF
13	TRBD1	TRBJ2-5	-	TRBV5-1	TGCGCCAGCAGCTTGACAGGGGTACAGACCCAGTACTTC	CASSLTGVQTQYF
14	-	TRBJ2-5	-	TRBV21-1	TGTGCCAGCAAGGACAGGGGGGAATCAGAGACCCAGTACTTC	CASKDRGESETQYF
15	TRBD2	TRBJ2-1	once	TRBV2	TGTGCCAGCGTGGGCGGGGGGAGCTCCTACAATGAGCAGTTCTTC	CASVGGGSSYNEQFF
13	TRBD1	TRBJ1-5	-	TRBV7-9	TGTGCCAGCAGCGGGACAGGGTTAGAGCCCCAGCATTTT	CASSGTGLEPQHF